This TCR beta chain stems from a study of post-analysis software for immune sequencing data. Every TCR beta cDNA library bore unique molecular identifiers. T cells numbering roughly 1 to 10 million yielded cDNA molecules that totaled about 500,000. Each CDR3 protein is one row after TCRdb ran MiXCR on the PCR reads. Of under 900,000 distinct CDR3 sequences listed, around 50% are singletons. Study-level results: Strong co-clustering by F measure was seen for same-batch samples. Relative to controls, patients had roughly five TRBV segments at higher frequency, with TRBV5-6, TRBV5-1 and TRBV20-1 among these.

To note about this clonotype: Its antigen is unknown.

The CDR3 covers 13 residues. Germline-derived CDR1 and CDR2 are SNHLY and FYNNEI. What was sequenced was blood. The chain has TRBV2 and TRBJ1-1; maybe TRBD1 (6 bases). This clonotype was obtained from a girl aged 5 to 17 with multiple sclerosis. CDR3 in DNA: TGTGCTCACCCAGGGGCCGAGAACACTGAAGCTTTCTTT. Its translation is CAHPGAENTEAFF.